This TCR beta chain emerged from a study of identifying expanded T cells in peripheral blood. Assay: immunoSEQ multiplex PCR; the TCRdb copy retains only in-frame clones and omits some. The sample includes roughly 100,000 clones, 70% to 90% of them seen just once. With respect to this clone: The antigen is undetermined.

Germline V CDR1 and CDR2: SNHLY, FYNNEI. CDR3 length: 17 residues. Trimming cost V 6 bases and J 4 bases; bases outside gene matches: 11. Study conclusions and caveats: Approximately two-week clone count variance significantly increased as total template count grew.

The chain employs TRBV2 and TRBJ2-5, with 13 positions matching TRBD2. The sequenced material came from blood. The receptor's source is a person aged 18 to 75 in good health. For the CDR3, the DNA is TGTGCCAGCAGCGCTAGGACTAGCGGGGGCCCAGGAGAGACCCAGTACTTC. Protein: CASSARTSGGPGETQYF.